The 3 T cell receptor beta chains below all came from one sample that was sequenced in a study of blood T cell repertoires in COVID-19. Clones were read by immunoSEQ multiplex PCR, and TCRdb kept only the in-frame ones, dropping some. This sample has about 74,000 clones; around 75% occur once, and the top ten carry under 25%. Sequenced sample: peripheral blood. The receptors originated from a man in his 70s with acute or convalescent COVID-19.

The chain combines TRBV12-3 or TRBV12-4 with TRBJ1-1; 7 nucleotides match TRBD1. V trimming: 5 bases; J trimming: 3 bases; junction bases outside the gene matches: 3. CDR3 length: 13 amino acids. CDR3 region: CASSGQAHTEAFF. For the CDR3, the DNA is TGTGCCAGCAGTGGACAGGCGCACACTGAAGCTTTCTTT.

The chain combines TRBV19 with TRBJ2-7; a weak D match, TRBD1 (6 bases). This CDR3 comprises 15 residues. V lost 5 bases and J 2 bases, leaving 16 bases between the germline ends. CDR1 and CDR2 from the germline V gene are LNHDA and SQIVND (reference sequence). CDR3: CASSPTTGTPYEQYF. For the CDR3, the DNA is TGTGCCAGTAGTCCCACGACAGGAACTCCCTACGAGCAGTACTTC.

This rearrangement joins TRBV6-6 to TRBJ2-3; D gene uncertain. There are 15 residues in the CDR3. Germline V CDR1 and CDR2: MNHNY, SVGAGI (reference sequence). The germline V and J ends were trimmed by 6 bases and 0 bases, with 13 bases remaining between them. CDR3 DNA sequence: TGTGCCAGCAGAGAGAGCGTTACTAGCACAGATACGCAGTATTTT. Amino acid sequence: CASRESVTSTDTQYF.